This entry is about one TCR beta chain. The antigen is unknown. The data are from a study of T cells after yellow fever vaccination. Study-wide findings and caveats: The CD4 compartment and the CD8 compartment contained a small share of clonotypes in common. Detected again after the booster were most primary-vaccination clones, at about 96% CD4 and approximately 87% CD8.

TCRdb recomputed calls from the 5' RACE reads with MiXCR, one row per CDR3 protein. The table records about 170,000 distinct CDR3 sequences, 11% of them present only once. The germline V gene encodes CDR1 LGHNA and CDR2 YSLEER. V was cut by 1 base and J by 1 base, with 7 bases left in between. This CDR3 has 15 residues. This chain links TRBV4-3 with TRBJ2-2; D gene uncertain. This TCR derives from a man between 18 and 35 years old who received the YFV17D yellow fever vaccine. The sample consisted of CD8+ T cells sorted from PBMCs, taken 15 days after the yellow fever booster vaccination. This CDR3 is CASSQVYRNTGELFF. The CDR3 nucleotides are TGCGCCAGCAGCCAAGTATACAGGAACACCGGGGAGCTGTTTTTT.